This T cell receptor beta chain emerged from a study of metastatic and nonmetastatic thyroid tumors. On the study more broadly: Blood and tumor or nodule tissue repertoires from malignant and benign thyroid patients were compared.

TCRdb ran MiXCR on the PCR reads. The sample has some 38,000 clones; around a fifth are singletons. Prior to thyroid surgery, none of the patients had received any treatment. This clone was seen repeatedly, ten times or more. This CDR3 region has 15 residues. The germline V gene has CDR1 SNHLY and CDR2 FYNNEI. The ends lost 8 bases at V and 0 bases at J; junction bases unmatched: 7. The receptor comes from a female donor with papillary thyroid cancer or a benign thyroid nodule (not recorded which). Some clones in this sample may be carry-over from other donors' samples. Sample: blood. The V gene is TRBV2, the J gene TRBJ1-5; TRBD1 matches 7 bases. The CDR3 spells CASQTGRYSNQPQHF. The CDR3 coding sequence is TGTGCCAGCCAGACAGGGCGATATAGCAATCAGCCCCAGCATTTT.